Described below is a single T cell receptor (beta chain) sequence and its context. This specimen comes from a study of T cells after yellow fever vaccination. TCRdb fed the 5' RACE reads into MiXCR, producing one record per CDR3 protein. This table holds about 310,000 distinct CDR3 sequences, 3% to 4.5% found once. Material: PBMCs, obtained on the day of the yellow fever booster vaccination. The clonotype comes from a man in his late teens or twenties who received the YFV17D yellow fever vaccine.

The CDR3 loop reads CASSFGQGAFDEQYV. The CDR3 DNA sequence: TGTGCCAGCAGCTTTGGGCAGGGGGCTTTCGACGAGCAGTACGTC. V usage is TRBV7-9 and J usage is TRBJ2-7, with 8 bases identical to TRBD1. The CDR3 sequence is 15 residues long. With 3 bases clipped from V and 5 bases from J, the junction kept 9 bases outside the gene matches. The germline gives CDR1 SEHNR, CDR2 FQNEAQ (reference sequence).